Below, one TCR beta chain is given with its context. Its cognate antigen is unknown. The CDR3 consists of 13 residues. CDR1 DFQATT and CDR2 SNEGSKA come from the germline V gene (reference sequence). This sample was taken from a study of identical twins. Regarding the study as a whole: Researchers caution that invariant MAIT and iNKT cells could partly confound zero-insertion analyses.

Template switching (which added a universal primer site) was used, and cDNA carried unique molecular identifiers. TCRdb processed the 5' RACE reads anew with MiXCR; each CDR3 protein has one entry. The sample gives hundreds of thousands of distinct CDR3 sequences, roughly 12% of which show up once; under 2% is in the top ten. These data also formed part of another study, on yellow fever vaccine responses in identical twins.

The sample consisted of PBMCs. The sequence was obtained from a woman in her late teens or twenties in good health. J is TRBJ2-1 and V is TRBV20-1; 8 nucleotides match TRBD1. CDR3 DNA: TGCAGAGCTGGACAGGGTTCATACAATGAGCAGTTCTTC. This encodes CRAGQGSYNEQFF.